The 25 T cell receptor beta chains listed next were all sequenced from one sample in a study of blood T cell repertoires in COVID-19. Sequencing used immunoSEQ multiplex PCR; TCRdb keeps in-frame clones, though not all of them. The table records about 90,000 clones, 75% to 85% of them present only once. Sequencing used peripheral blood. The receptors stem from a woman in her 70s with acute or convalescent COVID-19.

This clone has a count of ten or more. The rearrangement uses TRBV5-5 and TRBJ2-3; D gene unclear. V was clipped by 4 bases and J by 5 bases, with 17 bases between them. Germline loops: CDR1 SGHKS, CDR2 YYEKEE (reference sequence). The CDR3 loop spans 15 amino acids. The CDR3 DNA sequence: TGTGCCAGCAGCACCCGACCCCAGACTTTAGATACGCAGTATTTT. As protein: CASSTRPQTLDTQYF.

V is TRBV6-2 or TRBV6-3 and J is TRBJ1-5; 8 bases map to TRBD1. The ends lost 0 bases at V and 6 bases at J; junction bases unmatched: 4. This CDR3 comprises 15 residues. Germline V gives CDR1 MNHEY, CDR2 SVGEGT. The CDR3 DNA reads TGTGCCAGCAGTTACTCCCCGGACAGGGCTCAGCCCCAGCATTTT. Protein: CASSYSPDRAQPQHF.

The chain employs TRBV18 and TRBJ2-2; the D is unclear. The germline gives CDR1 KGHSH, CDR2 LQKENI. The ends were cut back, 2 bases at V and 3 bases at J, with 10 bases in the middle. This CDR3 has 15 residues. CDR3 DNA sequence: TGTGCCAGCTCACCAAAGGCGGTAGACACCGGGGAGCTGTTTTTT. Protein sequence: CASSPKAVDTGELFF.

The CDR3 region is CASSQDSGWYGYTF. As DNA, the CDR3 is TGTGCCAGCAGCCAAGATTCGGGGTGGTATGGCTACACCTTC. The gene calls are TRBV3-1 (or the pseudogene TRBV3-2) and TRBJ1-2, with no clear D. Germline V gene sequence: CDR1 LGHDT, CDR2 YNNKEL (reference sequence). Trimming took 0 bases from V and 5 from J, leaving 10 bases between them. The CDR3 is 14 amino acids.

V usage is TRBV29-1 and J usage is TRBJ2-4, with 9 nucleotides matching TRBD1. The germline CDR1 and CDR2 sequences are SQVTM and ANQGSEA. J was trimmed by 7 bases and V by 4 bases; bases with no gene match: 5. This CDR3 is 13 amino acids long. CDR3 region: CSVVGQGRNIQYF. The CDR3 DNA sequence: TGCAGCGTTGTGGGACAGGGAAGGAACATTCAGTACTTC.

The chain's CDR3 is CASSELTDRTKAFF. DNA of the CDR3: TGTGCCAGCAGTGAATTGACTGACAGGACAAAAGCTTTCTTT. The V and J genes are TRBV6-1 and TRBJ1-1; a possible D gene is TRBD1 (6 bases). Trimming removed 2 bases at V and 9 bases at J, with 16 bases between. CDR3 size: 14 residues. Germline CDR1 and CDR2: MNHNS and SASEGT.

The rearrangement uses TRBV2 and TRBJ2-1; TRBD2 matches at 13 bases. CDR3 size: 16 residues. V lost 6 bases and J lost 4; bases outside the gene matches: 6. Germline CDR1 and CDR2: SNHLY and FYNNEI. The CDR3, as DNA: TGTGCCAGCAGAGCTGGGACTAGCGGGACTTACAATGAGCAGTTCTTC. It encodes CASRAGTSGTYNEQFF.

In its sample, this clone was seen once. The V gene is TRBV13, the J gene TRBJ2-5; 8 bases line up with TRBD2. CDR1 is PRHDT, CDR2 FYEKMQ, per germline (reference sequence). CDR3 length equals 14 residues. V dropped 2 bases and J dropped 4; count of bases not matched to a gene: 3. CDR3 coding DNA: TGTGCCAGCAGCTTACGGGGGGGCCGAGAGACCCAGTACTTC. Its translation is CASSLRGGRETQYF.

This clone has only one observation. CDR3 coding DNA: TGTGCCTCTTGGGGGGGGACCGCGCGCTACGAGCAGTACTTC. This translates into CASWGGTARYEQYF. The J gene is TRBJ2-7, the V gene TRBV6-5; 7 positions match TRBD2. This CDR3 comprises 14 residues. Germline V lookup: CDR1 MNHEY, CDR2 SVGAGI. Germline trimming cut 11 bases from V and 3 bases from J; bases unmatched to any gene: 13.

This clone was counted only a few times. The V and J genes are TRBV5-4 and TRBJ1-2; the D is unclear. The CDR3 extends over 13 amino acids. V dropped 0 bases and J dropped 5 bases, with 8 bases sitting between them. The germline CDR1 and CDR2 sequences are SGHNT and YYREEE (reference sequence). The CDR3 is CASSLGLQYGYTF. In DNA, the CDR3 is TGTGCCAGCAGCTTGGGACTGCAGTATGGCTACACCTTC.

The V and J genes are TRBV28 and TRBJ2-7; TRBD2 agrees at 8 bases. The CDR3 sequence is 16 residues long. Germline assignment: CDR1 MDHEN and CDR2 SYDVKM. With 3 bases clipped from V and 3 bases from J, the junction kept 10 bases outside the gene matches. This CDR3 reads CASSFAGGGRSYEQYF. The CDR3 nucleotides read TGTGCCAGCAGTTTTGCCGGGGGCGGGAGGAGCTACGAGCAGTACTTC.

V gene TRBV11-2 combines with J gene TRBJ2-5; tentative D call: TRBD1 (7 bases). Germline V gives CDR1 SGHAT, CDR2 FQNNGV. The CDR3 is made up of 15 amino acids. Trimming left V 2 bases short and J 5 bases short, with 15 bases between. CDR3 coding DNA: TGTGCCAGCAGCTTACAGGGGGGAGGTGAGGAGACCCAGTACTTC. Translation: CASSLQGGGEETQYF.

This clone has only a few counts. This chain joins TRBV25-1 and TRBJ1-1; D is undetermined. The CDR3 is 12 amino acids. The V and J ends lost 8 bases and 11 bases respectively, with 18 bases between them. Looked up from germline, CDR1 is MGHDK and CDR2 is SYGVNS. The CDR3 sequence: CASGAHFGEAFF. The CDR3 coding sequence is TGTGCCAGCGGTGCCCATTTCGGGGAGGCTTTCTTT.

This clone was counted once. The chain is built from TRBV28 and TRBJ1-5; weak D call: TRBD1 (5 bases). Germline V gene sequence: CDR1 MDHEN, CDR2 SYDVKM. This CDR3 contains 16 residues. V shed 6 bases and J shed 3 bases, with 18 bases lying between them. CDR3 sequence (DNA): TGTGCCAGCAGCAAATTGGGGGGGGGATACAATCAGCCCCAGCATTTT. Residues: CASSKLGGGYNQPQHF.

This clone appeared once. The genes are TRBV6-2 or TRBV6-3 and TRBJ1-5, with D tentatively TRBD1 (6 bases). The CDR3 sequence is 16 residues long. Per germline, CDR1 MNHEY and CDR2 SVGEGT. V was cut by 4 bases and J by 0 bases, with 13 bases left in between. For the CDR3, the DNA is TGTGCCAGCAGTTTGGGTGACAGGACTAGCAATCAGCCCCAGCATTTT. Protein: CASSLGDRTSNQPQHF.

This chain links TRBV18 with TRBJ2-7, with D hard to call. Trimming stripped 3 bases from V and 4 bases from J, with 13 bases between. In germline, CDR1 is KGHSH, CDR2 LQKENI. This CDR3 comprises 14 residues. CDR3 sequence reads: CASSPSPILYEQYF. CDR3 nucleotides: TGTGCCAGCTCACCGTCGCCGATACTATACGAGCAGTACTTC.

The chain joins TRBV11-2 to TRBJ1-4; D is ambiguous. CDR1 is SGHAT, CDR2 FQNNGV, per germline. Trimming removed 2 bases at V and 7 bases at J, with 14 bases between. This CDR3 has 15 amino acids. The DNA of the CDR3 is TGTGCCAGCAGCTTAACTTTGGTGGGCCTTGAAAAACTGTTTTTT. Its translation: CASSLTLVGLEKLFF.

This chain links TRBV28 with TRBJ2-2, with D perhaps TRBD2 (7 bases). Germline CDR1 and CDR2: MDHEN and SYDVKM. Trimming left V 7 bases short and J 1 base short, with 16 bases between. This CDR3 has 16 amino acids. CDR3 in amino acids: CASTLLGGVNTGELFF. CDR3 in DNA: TGTGCCAGCACTCTACTAGGGGGGGTGAACACCGGGGAGCTGTTTTTT.

The rearrangement uses TRBV7-6 and TRBJ1-1; a possible D gene is TRBD1 (6 bases). In germline, CDR1 is SGHVS, CDR2 FNYEAQ. Trimming left V 2 bases short and J 2 bases short, with 9 bases between. CDR3 length: 14 residues. The CDR3, as DNA: TGTGCCAGCAGCTTACAGGGGCAAAACACTGAAGCTTTCTTT. Its protein product is CASSLQGQNTEAFF.

The genes are TRBV6-2 or TRBV6-3 and TRBJ2-7; 9 nucleotides match TRBD2. The CDR3 sequence is 16 residues long. The V gene's germline CDR1 is MNHEY and CDR2 SVGEGT. The V and J ends lost 5 bases and 1 base, in that order; junction bases with no gene match: 9. CDR3 loop: CASSPTGAGGSYEQYF. The CDR3 DNA reads as TGTGCCAGCAGTCCCACCGGAGCGGGGGGATCCTACGAGCAGTACTTC.

The gene calls are TRBV19 and TRBJ2-2; perhaps TRBD1 as D (5 bases). This CDR3 region has 14 residues. CDR1 is LNHDA, CDR2 SQIVND, per germline (reference sequence). V was shortened by 7 bases and J by 5 bases, with 14 bases between the two germline ends. The CDR3 loop is CASTQTARTGELFF. Here the CDR3 DNA reads TGTGCCAGTACCCAGACAGCGAGGACCGGGGAGCTGTTTTTT. The full variable domain, in which reference TRBV19 and TRBJ2-2 provide the parts outside the CDR3, is DGGITQSPKYLFRKEGQNVTLSCEQNLNHDAMYWYRQDPGQGLRLIYYSQIVNDFQKGDIAEGYSVSREKKESFPLTVTSAQKNPTAFYLCASTQTARTGELFFGEGSRLTVL.

The chain couples TRBV11-2 to TRBJ2-7; 7 bases line up with TRBD1. Germline trimming cut 5 bases from V and 3 bases from J; bases unmatched to any gene: 7. Germline V gene lookup returns CDR1 SGHAT and CDR2 FQNNGV. The CDR3 spans 14 residues. The CDR3 coding sequence is TGTGCCAGCAGCAAAAGACAGGGAAACTACGAGCAGTACTTC. As protein: CASSKRQGNYEQYF. Based on the CDR3 plus reference TRBV11-2 and TRBJ2-7, the full variable domain is EAGVAQSPRYKIIEKRQSVAFWCNPISGHATLYWYQQILGQGPKLLIQFQNNGVVDDSQLPKDRFSAERLKGVDSTLKIQPAKLEDSAVYLCASSKRQGNYEQYFGPGTRLTVT.

The chain joins TRBV5-8 to TRBJ2-7; D perhaps matches TRBD2 (5 bases). CDR3 size: 14 residues. Germline V gene lookup returns CDR1 SGHTS and CDR2 YDEGEE. With 0 bases removed from V and 0 bases from J, the gap between germline ends came to 7 bases. The CDR3 sequence is CASSLDAGSYEQYF. CDR3 sequence (DNA): TGTGCCAGCAGCTTGGATGCGGGCTCCTACGAGCAGTACTTC.

The chain employs TRBV28 and TRBJ2-7, with 7 nucleotides matching TRBD2. After removal of 5 bases from V and 3 bases from J, the junction contained 7 bases not matched to a gene. The CDR3 is 14 amino acids. Germline V gene lookup returns CDR1 MDHEN and CDR2 SYDVKM. CDR3: CASSPGTIFYEQYF. CDR3 bases: TGTGCCAGCAGTCCGGGGACTATTTTCTACGAGCAGTACTTC.

This clone occurred once. The chain recombines TRBV19 with TRBJ1-2; 9 nucleotides agree with TRBD1. In germline, CDR1 is LNHDA, CDR2 SQIVND (reference sequence). This CDR3 contains 14 residues. V trimming: 4 bases; J trimming: 7 bases; junction bases outside the gene matches: 7. The chain's CDR3 is CASSNGQGFFGYTF. The DNA of the CDR3 is TGTGCCAGTAGTAATGGACAGGGGTTCTTTGGCTACACCTTC.